This T cell receptor (beta chain) was captured by sequencing in a study of blood T cell repertoires in COVID-19. Sequencing used immunoSEQ multiplex PCR; TCRdb keeps in-frame clones, though not all of them. The table includes 150,000 to 200,000 clones, 85% to 90% detected once. Trimming removed 6 bases from V and 3 bases from J, with 12 bases in between. Per germline, CDR1 ENHRY and CDR2 SYGVKD. The CDR3 has 13 residues. The rearrangement joins TRBV10-3 to TRBJ2-7; D is perhaps TRBD1 (6 bases). The clonotype was recovered from a man aged 18 to 30 with active or convalescent COVID-19. Material for sequencing was peripheral blood. This CDR3 reads CAISRADSYEQYF. The DNA of the CDR3 is TGTGCCATCAGCCGAGCGGACAGCTACGAGCAGTACTTC.